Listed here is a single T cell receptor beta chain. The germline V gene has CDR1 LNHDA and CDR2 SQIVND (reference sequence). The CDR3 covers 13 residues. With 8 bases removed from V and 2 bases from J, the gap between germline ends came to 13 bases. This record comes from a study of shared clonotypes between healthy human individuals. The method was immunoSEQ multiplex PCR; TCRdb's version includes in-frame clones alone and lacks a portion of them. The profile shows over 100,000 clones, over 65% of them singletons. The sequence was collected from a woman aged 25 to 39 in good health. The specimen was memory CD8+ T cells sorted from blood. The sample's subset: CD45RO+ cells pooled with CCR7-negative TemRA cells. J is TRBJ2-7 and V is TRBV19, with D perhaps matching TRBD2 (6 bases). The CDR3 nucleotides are TGTGCCAGTGGCGGGGCCGGGGCCTACGAGCAGTACTTC. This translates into CASGGAGAYEQYF.